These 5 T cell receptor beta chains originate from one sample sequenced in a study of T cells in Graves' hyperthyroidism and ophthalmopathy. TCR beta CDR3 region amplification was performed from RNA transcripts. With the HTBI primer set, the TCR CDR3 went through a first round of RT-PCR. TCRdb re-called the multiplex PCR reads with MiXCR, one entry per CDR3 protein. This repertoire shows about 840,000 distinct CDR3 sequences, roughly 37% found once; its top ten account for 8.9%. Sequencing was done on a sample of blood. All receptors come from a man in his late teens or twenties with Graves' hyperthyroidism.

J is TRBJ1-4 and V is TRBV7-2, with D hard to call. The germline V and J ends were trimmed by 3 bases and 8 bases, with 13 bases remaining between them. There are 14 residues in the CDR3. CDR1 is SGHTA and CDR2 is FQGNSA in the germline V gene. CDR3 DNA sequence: TGTGCCAGCAGCTTCGCGAGAGGTCGGGAAAAACTGTTTTTT. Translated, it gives CASSFARGREKLFF.

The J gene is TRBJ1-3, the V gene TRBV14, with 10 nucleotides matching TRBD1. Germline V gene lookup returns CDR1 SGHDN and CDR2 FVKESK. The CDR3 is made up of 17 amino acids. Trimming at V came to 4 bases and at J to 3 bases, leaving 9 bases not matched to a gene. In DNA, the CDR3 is TGTGCCAGCAGCCCTCGACAGGGGGCGAATCTTGGAAACACCATATATTTT. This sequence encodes CASSPRQGANLGNTIYF.

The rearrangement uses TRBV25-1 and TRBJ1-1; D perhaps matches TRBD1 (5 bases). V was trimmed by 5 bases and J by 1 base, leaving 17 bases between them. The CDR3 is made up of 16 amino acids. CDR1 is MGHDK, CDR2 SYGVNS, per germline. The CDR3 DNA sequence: TGTGCCAGCAGTTACCGGGACGGTGATAGGAACACTGAAGCTTTCTTT. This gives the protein CASSYRDGDRNTEAFF.

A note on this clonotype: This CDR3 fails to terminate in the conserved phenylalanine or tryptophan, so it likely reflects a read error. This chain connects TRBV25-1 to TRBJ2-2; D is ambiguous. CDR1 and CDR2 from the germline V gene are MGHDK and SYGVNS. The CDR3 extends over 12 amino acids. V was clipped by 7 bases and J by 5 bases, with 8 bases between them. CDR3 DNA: TGTGCCAGCAATCAGCAAACCGGGGAGCTGTTTTCT. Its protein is CASNQQTGELFS.

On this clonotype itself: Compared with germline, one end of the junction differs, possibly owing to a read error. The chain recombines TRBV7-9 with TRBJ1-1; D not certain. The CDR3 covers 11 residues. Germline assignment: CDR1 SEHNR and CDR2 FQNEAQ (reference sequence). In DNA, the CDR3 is TGCGCCAGCAGCCATTACACTGAAGCTTTCTTT. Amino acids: CASSHYTEAFF.